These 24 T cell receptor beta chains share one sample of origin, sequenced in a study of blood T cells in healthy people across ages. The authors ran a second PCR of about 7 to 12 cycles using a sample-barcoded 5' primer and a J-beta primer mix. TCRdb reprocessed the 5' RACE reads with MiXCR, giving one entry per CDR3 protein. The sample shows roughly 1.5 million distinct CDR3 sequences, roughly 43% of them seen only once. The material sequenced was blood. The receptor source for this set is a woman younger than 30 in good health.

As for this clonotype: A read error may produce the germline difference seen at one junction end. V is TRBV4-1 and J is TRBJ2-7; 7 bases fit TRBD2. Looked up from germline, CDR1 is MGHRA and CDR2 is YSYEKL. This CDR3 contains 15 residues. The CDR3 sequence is CASSLRGGGTYEKYF. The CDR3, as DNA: TGCGCCAGCAGCCTTCGCGGGGGTGGGACCTACGAGAAGTACTTC.

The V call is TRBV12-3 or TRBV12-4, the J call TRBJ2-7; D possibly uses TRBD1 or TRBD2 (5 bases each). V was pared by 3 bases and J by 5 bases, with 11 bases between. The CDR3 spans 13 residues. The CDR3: CASSLPGTNEQYF. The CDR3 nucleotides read TGTGCCAGCAGTTTGCCAGGGACGAACGAGCAGTACTTC.

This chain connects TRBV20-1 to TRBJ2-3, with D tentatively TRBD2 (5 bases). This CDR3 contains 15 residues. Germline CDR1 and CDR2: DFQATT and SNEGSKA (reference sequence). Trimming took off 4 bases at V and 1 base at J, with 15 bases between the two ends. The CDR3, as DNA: TGCAGTGCTACACTCAGACTAACGGGCACAGATACGCAGTATTTT. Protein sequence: CSATLRLTGTDTQYF.

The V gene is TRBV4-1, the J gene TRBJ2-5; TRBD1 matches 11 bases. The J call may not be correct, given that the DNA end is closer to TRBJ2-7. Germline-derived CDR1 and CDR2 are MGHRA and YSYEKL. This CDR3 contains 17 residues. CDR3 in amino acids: CASSQLPRDRGVYEQYF. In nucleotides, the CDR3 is TGCGCCAGCAGCCAGCTTCCCCGGGACAGGGGGGTCTACGAGCAGTACTTC.

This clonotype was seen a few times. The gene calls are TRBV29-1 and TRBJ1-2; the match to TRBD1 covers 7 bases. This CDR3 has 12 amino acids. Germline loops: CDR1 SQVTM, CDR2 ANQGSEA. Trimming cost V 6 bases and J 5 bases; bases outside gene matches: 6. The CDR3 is CSVARGDYGYTF. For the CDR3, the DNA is TGCAGCGTCGCCAGGGGGGATTATGGCTACACCTTC.

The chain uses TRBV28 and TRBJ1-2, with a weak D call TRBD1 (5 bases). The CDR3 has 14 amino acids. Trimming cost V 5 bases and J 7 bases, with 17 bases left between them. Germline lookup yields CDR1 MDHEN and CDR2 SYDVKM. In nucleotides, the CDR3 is TGTGCCAGCAGTCCGGCTCAAGCCGGGGGTGGCTACACCTTC. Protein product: CASSPAQAGGGYTF.

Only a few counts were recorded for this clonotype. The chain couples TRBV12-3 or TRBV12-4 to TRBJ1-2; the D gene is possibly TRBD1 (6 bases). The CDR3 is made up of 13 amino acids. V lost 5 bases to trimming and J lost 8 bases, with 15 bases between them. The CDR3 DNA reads TGTGCCAGCAGTCGCACAGGGCTGGGAGGCTACACCTTC. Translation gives CASSRTGLGGYTF.

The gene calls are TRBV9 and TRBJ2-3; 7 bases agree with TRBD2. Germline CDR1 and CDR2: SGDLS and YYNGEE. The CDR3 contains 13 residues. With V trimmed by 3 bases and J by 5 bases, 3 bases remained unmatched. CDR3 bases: TGTGCCAGCAGCGCGCGGGAGAGAGATACGCAGTATTTT. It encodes CASSARERDTQYF. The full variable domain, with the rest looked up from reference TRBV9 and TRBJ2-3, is DSGVTQTPKHLITATGQRVTLRCSPRSGDLSVYWYQQSLDQGLQFLIQYYNGEERAKGNILERFSAQQFPDLHSELNLSSLELGDSALYFCASSARERDTQYFGPGTRLTVL.

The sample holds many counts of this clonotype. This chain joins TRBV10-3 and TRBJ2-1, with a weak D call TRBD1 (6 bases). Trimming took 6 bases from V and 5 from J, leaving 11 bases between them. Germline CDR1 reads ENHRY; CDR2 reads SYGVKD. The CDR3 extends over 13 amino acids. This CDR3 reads CAIRGQGNNEQFF. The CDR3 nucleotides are TGTGCCATCAGGGGTCAGGGGAACAATGAGCAGTTCTTC.

CDR3 nucleotides: TGTGCCAGCAGCCCCATTTATTCCTACAATGAGCAGTTCTTC. Translating it yields CASSPIYSYNEQFF. The V and J genes are TRBV27 and TRBJ2-1; D is unclear. The ends were cut back, 6 bases at V and 1 base at J, with 10 bases in the middle. The germline CDR1 and CDR2 sequences are MNHEY and SMNVEV (reference sequence). The CDR3 loop spans 14 amino acids.

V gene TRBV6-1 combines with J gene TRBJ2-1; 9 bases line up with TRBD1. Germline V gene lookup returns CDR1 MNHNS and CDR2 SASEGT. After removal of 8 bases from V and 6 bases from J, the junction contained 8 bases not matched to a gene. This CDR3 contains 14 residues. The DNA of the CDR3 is TGTGCCAGCGTGCCGGGACAGGGTTTCAATGAGCAGTTCTTC. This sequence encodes CASVPGQGFNEQFF.

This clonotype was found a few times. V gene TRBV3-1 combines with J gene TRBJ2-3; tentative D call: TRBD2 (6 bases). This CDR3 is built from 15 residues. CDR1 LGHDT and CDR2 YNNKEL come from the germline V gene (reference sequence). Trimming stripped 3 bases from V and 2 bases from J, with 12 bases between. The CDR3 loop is CASSQNSGITDTQYF. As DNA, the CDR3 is TGTGCCAGCAGCCAGAATAGCGGCATCACAGATACGCAGTATTTT.

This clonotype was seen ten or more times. The CDR3 nucleotides are TGTGCCAGCAGGACAGGGGATTATGGCTACACCTTC. This encodes CASRTGDYGYTF. The chain couples TRBV12-3 or TRBV12-4 to TRBJ1-2, with 8 bases that match TRBD1. Trimming at V came to 6 bases and at J to 5 bases, leaving 2 bases not matched to a gene. This CDR3 is 12 amino acids long.

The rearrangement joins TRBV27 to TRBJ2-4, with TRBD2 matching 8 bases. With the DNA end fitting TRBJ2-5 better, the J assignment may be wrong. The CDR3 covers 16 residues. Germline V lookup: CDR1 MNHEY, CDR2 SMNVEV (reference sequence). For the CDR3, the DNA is TGTGCCAGCAGCTCCTTCTTAGCGGGAAACAAGGAGACCCAGTACTTC. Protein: CASSSFLAGNKETQYF.

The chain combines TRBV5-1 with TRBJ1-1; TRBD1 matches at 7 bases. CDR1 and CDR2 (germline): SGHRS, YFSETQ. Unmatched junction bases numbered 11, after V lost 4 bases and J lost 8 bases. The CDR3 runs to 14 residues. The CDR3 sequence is CASSLESTGREAFF. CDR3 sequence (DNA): TGCGCCAGCAGCCTCGAATCGACAGGGCGGGAAGCTTTCTTT.

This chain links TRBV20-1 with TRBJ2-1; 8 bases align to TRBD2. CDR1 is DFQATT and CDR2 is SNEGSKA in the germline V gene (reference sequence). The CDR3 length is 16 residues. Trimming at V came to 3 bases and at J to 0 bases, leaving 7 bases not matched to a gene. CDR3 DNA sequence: TGCAGTGCTAGTTCCGGGGGGGGCGTCTCCTACAATGAGCAGTTCTTC. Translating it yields CSASSGGGVSYNEQFF.

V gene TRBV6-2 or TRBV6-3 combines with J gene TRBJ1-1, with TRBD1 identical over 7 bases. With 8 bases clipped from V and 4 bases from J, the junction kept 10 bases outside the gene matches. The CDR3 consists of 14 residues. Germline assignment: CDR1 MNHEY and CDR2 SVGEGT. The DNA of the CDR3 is TGTGCCAGCGGACCGCTTGCAGGGGGCACTGAAGCTTTCTTT. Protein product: CASGPLAGGTEAFF.

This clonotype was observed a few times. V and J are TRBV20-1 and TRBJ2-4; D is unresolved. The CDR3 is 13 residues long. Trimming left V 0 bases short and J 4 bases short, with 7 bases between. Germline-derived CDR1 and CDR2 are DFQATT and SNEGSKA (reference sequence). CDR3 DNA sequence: TGCAGTGCTAGAGATGTTCCAAAAAACATTCAGTACTTC. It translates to CSARDVPKNIQYF.

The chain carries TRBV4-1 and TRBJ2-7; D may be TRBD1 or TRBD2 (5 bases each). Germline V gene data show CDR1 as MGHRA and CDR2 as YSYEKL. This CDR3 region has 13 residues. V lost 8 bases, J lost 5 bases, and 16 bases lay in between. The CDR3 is CASRPNQGHEQYF. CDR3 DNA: TGCGCCAGCCGTCCGAACCAGGGACACGAGCAGTACTTC.

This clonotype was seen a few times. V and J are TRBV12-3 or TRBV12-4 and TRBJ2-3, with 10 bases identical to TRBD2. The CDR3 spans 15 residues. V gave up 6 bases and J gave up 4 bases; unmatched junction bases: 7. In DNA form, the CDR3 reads TGTGCCAGCAGGGGAGCGGGGGGGCCCGCAGATACGCAGTATTTT. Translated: CASRGAGGPADTQYF.

CDR3 coding DNA: TGCAGCGTTGAAGGGACAGGGACACACTTGAACACTGAAGCTTTCTTT. It translates to CSVEGTGTHLNTEAFF. This rearrangement joins TRBV29-1 to TRBJ1-1; 8 bases match TRBD1. The J segment lost 0 bases and the V segment lost 1 base, leaving 7 bases of the junction unmatched. This CDR3 comprises 16 residues. Germline loops: CDR1 SQVTM, CDR2 ANQGSEA.

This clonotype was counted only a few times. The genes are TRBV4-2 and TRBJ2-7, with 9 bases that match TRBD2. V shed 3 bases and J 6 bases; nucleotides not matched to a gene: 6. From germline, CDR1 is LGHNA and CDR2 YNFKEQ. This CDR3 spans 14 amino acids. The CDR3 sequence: CASSQGVSGSEQYF. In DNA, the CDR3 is TGTGCCAGCAGCCAGGGCGTTAGCGGGAGCGAGCAGTACTTC.

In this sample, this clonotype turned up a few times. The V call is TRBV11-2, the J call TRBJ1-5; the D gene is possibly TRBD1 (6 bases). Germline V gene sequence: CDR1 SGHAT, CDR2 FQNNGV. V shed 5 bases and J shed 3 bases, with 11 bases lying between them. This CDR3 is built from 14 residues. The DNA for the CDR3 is TGTGCCAGCAGCACACAGGGCCCCAATCAGCCCCAGCATTTT. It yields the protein CASSTQGPNQPQHF.

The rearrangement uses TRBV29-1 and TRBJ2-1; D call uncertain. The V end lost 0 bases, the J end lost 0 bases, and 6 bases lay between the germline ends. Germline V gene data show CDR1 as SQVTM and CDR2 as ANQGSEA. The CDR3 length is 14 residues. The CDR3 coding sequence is TGCAGCGTTGAAGAGGGAAGCTCCTACAATGAGCAGTTCTTC. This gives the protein CSVEEGSSYNEQFF.